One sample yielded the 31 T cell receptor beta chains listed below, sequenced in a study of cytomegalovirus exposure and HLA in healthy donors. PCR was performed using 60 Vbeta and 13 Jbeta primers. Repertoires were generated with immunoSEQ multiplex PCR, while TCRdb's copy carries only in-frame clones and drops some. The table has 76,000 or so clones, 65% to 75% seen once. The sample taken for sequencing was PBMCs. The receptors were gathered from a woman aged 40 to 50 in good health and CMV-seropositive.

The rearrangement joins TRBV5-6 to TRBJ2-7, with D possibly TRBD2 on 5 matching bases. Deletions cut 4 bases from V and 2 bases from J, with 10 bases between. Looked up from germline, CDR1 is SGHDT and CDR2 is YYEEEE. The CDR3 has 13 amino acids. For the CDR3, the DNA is TGTGCCAGCAGCAGACGGGGAGCCTACGAGCAGTACTTC. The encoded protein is CASSRRGAYEQYF.

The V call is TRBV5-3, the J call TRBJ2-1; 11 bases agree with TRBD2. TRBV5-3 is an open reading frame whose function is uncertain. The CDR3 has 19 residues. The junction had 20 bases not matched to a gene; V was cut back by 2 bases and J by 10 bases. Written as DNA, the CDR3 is TGTGCCAGAAGCTTCACATGCCGAATAGCGGGAGGGCCGGATGACGAGCAGTTCTTC. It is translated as CARSFTCRIAGGPDDEQFF.

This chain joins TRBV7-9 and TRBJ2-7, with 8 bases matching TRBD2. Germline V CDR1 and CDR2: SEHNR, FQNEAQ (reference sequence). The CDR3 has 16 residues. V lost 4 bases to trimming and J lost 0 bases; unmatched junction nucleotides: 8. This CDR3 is CASSSEVAGHSYEQYF. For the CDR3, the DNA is TGTGCCAGCAGCTCAGAAGTAGCGGGACACTCCTACGAGCAGTACTTC.

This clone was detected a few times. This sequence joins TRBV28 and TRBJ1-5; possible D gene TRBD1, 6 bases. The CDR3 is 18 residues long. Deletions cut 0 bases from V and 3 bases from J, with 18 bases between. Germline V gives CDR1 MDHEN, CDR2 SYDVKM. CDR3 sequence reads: CASSLWDRRALNNQPQHF. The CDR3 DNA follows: TGTGCCAGCAGTTTATGGGACAGAAGGGCCCTAAACAATCAGCCCCAGCATTTT.

The CDR3 DNA reads as TGTGCCAGCAGTTTGGAGGGAAAGCAGTTCTTC. Its protein product is CASSLEGKQFF. The genes are TRBV28 and TRBJ2-1; TRBD2 is a possible D gene (6 bases). V lost 3 bases and J lost 11, with 8 bases in between. The CDR3 is made up of 11 amino acids. In germline, CDR1 is MDHEN, CDR2 SYDVKM.

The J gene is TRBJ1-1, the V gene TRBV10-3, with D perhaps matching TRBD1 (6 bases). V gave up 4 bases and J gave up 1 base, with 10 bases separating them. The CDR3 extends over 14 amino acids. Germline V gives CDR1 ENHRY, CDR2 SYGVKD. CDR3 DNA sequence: TGTGCCATCAGTGTGTCGACAGGGAACACTGAAGCTTTCTTT. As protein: CAISVSTGNTEAFF.

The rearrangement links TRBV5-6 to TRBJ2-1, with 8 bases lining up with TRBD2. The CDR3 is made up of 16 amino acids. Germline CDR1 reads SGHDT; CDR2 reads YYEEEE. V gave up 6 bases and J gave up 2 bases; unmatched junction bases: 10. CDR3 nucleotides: TGTGCCAGCACTAATAGACTAGCGAATACCTACAATGAGCAGTTCTTC. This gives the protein CASTNRLANTYNEQFF.

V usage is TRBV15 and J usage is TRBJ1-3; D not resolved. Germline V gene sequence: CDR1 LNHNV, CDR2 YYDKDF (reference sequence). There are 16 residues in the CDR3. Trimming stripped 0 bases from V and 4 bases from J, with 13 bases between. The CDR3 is CATSRDPGSLGNTIYF. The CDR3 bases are TGTGCCACCAGCAGAGATCCGGGGTCTTTAGGAAACACCATATATTTT. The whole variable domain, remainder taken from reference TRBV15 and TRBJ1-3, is DAMVIQNPRYQVTQFGKPVTLSCSQTLNHNVMYWYQQKSSQAPKLLFHYYDKDFNNEADTPDNFQSRRPNTSFCFLDIRSPGLGDTAMYLCATSRDPGSLGNTIYFGEGSWLTVV.

The CDR3 loop is CASSGGAGMYEQFF. DNA of the CDR3: TGTGCCAGCAGCGGCGGGGCAGGGATGTATGAGCAGTTCTTC. The chain joins TRBV5-6 to TRBJ2-1; TRBD2 might be the D (6 bases). V lost 4 bases and J 8 bases, leaving 16 bases between the germline ends. Germline CDR1 reads SGHDT; CDR2 reads YYEEEE. The CDR3 runs 14 residues.

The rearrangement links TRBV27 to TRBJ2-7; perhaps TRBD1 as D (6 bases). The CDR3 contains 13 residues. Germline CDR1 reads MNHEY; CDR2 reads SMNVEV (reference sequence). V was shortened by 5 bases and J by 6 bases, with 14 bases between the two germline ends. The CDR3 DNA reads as TGTGCCAGCAGTATCAACAGGGTAGGCGAGCAGTACTTC. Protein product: CASSINRVGEQYF.

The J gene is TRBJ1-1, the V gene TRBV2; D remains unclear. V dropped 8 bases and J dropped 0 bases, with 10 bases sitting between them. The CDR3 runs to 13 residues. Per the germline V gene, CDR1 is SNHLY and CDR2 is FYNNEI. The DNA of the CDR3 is TGTGCCAGCCGTCGTGACATGAACACTGAAGCTTTCTTT. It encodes CASRRDMNTEAFF. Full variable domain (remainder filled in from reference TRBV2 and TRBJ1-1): EPEVTQTPSHQVTQMGQEVILRCVPISNHLYFYWYRQILGQKVEFLVSFYNNEISEKSEIFDDQFSVERPDGSNFTLKIRSTKLEDSAMYFCASRRDMNTEAFFGQGTRLTVV.

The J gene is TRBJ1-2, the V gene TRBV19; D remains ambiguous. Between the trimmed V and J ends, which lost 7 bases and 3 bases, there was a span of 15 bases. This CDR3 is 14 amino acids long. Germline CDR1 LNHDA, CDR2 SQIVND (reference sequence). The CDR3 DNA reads TGTGCCAGTAAAGGACCGAGGGAGTACTATGGCTACACCTTC. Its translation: CASKGPREYYGYTF. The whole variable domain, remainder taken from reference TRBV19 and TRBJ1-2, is DGGITQSPKYLFRKEGQNVTLSCEQNLNHDAMYWYRQDPGQGLRLIYYSQIVNDFQKGDIAEGYSVSREKKESFPLTVTSAQKNPTAFYLCASKGPREYYGYTFGSGTRLTVV.

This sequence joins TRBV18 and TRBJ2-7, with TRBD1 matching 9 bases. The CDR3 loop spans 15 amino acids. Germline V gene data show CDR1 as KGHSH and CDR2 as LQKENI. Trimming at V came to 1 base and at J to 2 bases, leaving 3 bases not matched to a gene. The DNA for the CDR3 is TGTGCCAGCTCACCACGGACAGGGGAAGCCTACGAGCAGTACTTC. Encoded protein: CASSPRTGEAYEQYF.

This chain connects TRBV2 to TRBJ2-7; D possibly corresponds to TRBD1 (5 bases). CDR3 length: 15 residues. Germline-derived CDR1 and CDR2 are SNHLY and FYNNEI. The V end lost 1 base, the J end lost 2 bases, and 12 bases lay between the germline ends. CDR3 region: CASSEGTGFTYEQYF. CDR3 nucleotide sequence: TGTGCCAGCAGTGAAGGAACAGGCTTTACCTACGAGCAGTACTTC.

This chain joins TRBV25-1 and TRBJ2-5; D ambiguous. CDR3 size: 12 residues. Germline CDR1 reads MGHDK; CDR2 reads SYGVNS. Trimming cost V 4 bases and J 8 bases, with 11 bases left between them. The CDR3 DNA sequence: TGTGCCAGCAGTGGTCCGTCTTATACCCAGTACTTC. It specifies CASSGPSYTQYF. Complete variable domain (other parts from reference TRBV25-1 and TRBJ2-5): EADIYQTPRYLVIGTGKKITLECSQTMGHDKMYWYQQDPGMELHLIHYSYGVNSTEKGDLSSESTVSRIRTEHFPLTLESARPSHTSQYLCASSGPSYTQYFGPGTRLLVL.

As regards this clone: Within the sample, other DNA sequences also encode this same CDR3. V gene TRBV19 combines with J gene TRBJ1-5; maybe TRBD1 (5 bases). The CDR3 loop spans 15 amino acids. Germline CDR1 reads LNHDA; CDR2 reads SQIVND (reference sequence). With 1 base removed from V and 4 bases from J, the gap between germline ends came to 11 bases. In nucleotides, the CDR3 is TGTGCCAGTAGTATAGGCCTAAGGGGAAATCAGCCCCAGCATTTT. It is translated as CASSIGLRGNQPQHF.

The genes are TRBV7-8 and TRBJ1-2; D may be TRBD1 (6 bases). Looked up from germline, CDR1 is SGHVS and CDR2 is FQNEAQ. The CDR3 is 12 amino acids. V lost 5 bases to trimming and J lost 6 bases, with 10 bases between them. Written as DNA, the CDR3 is TGTGCCAGCAGCATTGACAGGAATGGCTACACCTTC. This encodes CASSIDRNGYTF.

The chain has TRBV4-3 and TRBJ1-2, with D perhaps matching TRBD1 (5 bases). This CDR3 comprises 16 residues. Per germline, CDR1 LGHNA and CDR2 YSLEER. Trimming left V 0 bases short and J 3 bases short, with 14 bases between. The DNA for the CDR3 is TGCGCCAGCAGCCAAGAGGTCAGGGCATTAGACTATGGCTACACCTTC. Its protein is CASSQEVRALDYGYTF.

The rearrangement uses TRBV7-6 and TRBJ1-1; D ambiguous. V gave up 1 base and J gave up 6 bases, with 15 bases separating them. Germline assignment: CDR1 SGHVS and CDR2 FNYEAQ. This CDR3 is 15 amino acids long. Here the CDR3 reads CASSLVSRDWAEAFF. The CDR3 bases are TGTGCCAGCAGCTTAGTGTCCCGCGACTGGGCTGAAGCTTTCTTT.

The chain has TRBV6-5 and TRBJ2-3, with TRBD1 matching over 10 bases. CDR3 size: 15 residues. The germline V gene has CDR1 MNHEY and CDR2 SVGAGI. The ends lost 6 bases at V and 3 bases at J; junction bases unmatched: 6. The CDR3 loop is CASSPGTGATDTQYF. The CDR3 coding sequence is TGTGCCAGCAGCCCCGGGACAGGGGCGACAGATACGCAGTATTTT.

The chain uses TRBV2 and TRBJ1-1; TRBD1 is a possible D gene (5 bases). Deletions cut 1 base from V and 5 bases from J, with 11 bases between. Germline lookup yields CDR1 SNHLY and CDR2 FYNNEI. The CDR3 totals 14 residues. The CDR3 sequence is CASSEGRAMTEAFF. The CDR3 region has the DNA TGTGCCAGCAGTGAAGGCAGGGCTATGACTGAAGCTTTCTTT.

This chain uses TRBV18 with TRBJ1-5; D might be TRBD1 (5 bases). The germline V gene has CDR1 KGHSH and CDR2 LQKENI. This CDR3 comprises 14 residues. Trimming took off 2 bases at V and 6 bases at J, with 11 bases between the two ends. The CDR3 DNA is TGTGCCAGCTCACCAAGCAGGGAGGGTCAGCCCCAGCATTTT. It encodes CASSPSREGQPQHF. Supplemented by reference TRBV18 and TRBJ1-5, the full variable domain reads NAGVMQNPRHLVRRRGQEARLRCSPMKGHSHVYWYRQLPEEGLKFMVYLQKENIIDESGMPKERFSAEFPKEGPSILRIQQVVRGDSAAYFCASSPSREGQPQHFGDGTRLSIL.

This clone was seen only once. The CDR3: CASSPPGNEQFF. The CDR3 DNA follows: TGTGCCAGCAGCCCCCCAGGGAATGAGCAGTTCTTC. V gene TRBV5-6 combines with J gene TRBJ2-1; D perhaps matches TRBD1 (5 bases). Germline assignment: CDR1 SGHDT and CDR2 YYEEEE. The CDR3 length is 12 residues. V was trimmed by 4 bases and J by 7 bases, leaving 9 bases between them.

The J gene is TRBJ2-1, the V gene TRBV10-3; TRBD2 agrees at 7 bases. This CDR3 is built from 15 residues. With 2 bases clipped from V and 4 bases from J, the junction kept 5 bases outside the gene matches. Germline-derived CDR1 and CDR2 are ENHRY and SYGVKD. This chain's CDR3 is CAISEASGNYNEQFF. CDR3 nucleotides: TGTGCCATCAGTGAGGCTAGCGGTAATTACAATGAGCAGTTCTTC.

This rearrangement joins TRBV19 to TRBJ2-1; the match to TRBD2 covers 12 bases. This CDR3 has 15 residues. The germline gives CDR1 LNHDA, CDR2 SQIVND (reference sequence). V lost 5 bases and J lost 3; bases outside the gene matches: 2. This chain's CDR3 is CASSPSGGVYNEQFF. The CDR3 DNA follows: TGTGCCAGTAGTCCTAGCGGGGGGGTCTACAATGAGCAGTTCTTC.

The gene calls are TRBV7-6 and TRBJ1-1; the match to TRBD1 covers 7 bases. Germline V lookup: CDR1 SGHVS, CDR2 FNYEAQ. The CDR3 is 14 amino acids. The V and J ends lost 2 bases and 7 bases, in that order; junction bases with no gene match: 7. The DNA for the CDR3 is TGTGCCAGCAGCTTAAAGGGCCAGGGGGTTGAAGCTTTCTTT. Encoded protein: CASSLKGQGVEAFF.

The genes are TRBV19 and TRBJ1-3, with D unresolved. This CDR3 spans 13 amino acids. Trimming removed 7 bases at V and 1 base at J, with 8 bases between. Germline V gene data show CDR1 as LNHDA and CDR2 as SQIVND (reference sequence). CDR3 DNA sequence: TGTGCCAGTATTTCCTCGTCTGGAAACACCATATATTTT. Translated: CASISSSGNTIYF.

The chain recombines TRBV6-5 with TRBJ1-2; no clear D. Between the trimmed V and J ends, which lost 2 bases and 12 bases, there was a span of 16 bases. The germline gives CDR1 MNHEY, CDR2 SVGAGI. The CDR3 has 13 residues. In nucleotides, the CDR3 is TGTGCCAGCAGTTACCCGGGGAGTGGAAGAAACACCTTC. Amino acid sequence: CASSYPGSGRNTF.

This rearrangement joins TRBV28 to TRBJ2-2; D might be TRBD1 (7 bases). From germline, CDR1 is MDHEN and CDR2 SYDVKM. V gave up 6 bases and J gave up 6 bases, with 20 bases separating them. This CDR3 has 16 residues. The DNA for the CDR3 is TGTGCCAGCAGGTACCAGGGGGGACTGTCCGCCGGGGAGCTGTTTTTT. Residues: CASRYQGGLSAGELFF.

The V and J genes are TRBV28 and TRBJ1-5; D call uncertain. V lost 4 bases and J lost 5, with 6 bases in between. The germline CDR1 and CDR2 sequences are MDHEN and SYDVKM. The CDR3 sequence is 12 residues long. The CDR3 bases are TGTGCCAGCAGTTCCCGGGATCAGCCCCAGCATTTT. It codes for CASSSRDQPQHF.

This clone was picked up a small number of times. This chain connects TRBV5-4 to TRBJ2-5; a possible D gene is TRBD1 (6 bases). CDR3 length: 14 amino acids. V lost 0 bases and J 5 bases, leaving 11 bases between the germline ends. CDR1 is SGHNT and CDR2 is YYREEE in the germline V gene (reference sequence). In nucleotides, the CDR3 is TGTGCCAGCAGCTTGGATGGGGGCTCGGAGACCCAGTACTTC. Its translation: CASSLDGGSETQYF.